The 12 T cell receptor beta chains below were found in one sample sequenced in a study of control samples from healthy donors and cancer patients. TCRdb keeps only in-frame clones here, not all; method: immunoSEQ multiplex PCR. The sample contains around 150,000 clones, about nine tenths of which appear only once. The sequenced sample consisted of blood. All receptors come from a man aged 25-45 years in good health.

The rearrangement joins TRBV19 to TRBJ1-5; 8 positions match TRBD1. V trimming: 6 bases; J trimming: 7 bases; junction bases outside the gene matches: 2. CDR1 LNHDA and CDR2 SQIVND come from the germline V gene (reference sequence). This CDR3 has 12 amino acids. The CDR3: CASRSGGQPQHF. The CDR3 DNA sequence: TGTGCCAGTAGATCAGGGGGCCAGCCCCAGCATTTT.

The genes are TRBV5-3 and TRBJ2-1, with D maybe TRBD2 (6 bases). TRBV5-3 is annotated as an ORF whose role is uncertain. The CDR3 loop spans 16 amino acids. V was cut by 2 bases and J by 0 bases, with 12 bases left in between. The CDR3 DNA is TGTGCCAGAAGCTTCAAAGCGGGTCACTCCTACAATGAGCAGTTCTTC. It encodes CARSFKAGHSYNEQFF.

This chain uses TRBV9 with TRBJ1-4; the D gene is possibly TRBD1 (6 bases). The CDR3 has 14 amino acids. The V end lost 3 bases, the J end lost 3 bases, and 9 bases lay between the germline ends. The germline CDR1 and CDR2 sequences are SGDLS and YYNGEE. The CDR3 nucleotides are TGTGCCAGCAGCGCCCGGGGGCCTAATGAAAAACTGTTTTTT. Encoded protein: CASSARGPNEKLFF. Based on the CDR3 plus reference TRBV9 and TRBJ1-4, the full variable domain is DSGVTQTPKHLITATGQRVTLRCSPRSGDLSVYWYQQSLDQGLQFLIQYYNGEERAKGNILERFSAQQFPDLHSELNLSSLELGDSALYFCASSARGPNEKLFFGSGTQLSVL.

This clone turned up a few times. The gene calls are TRBV25-1 and TRBJ2-2; TRBD2 is a possible D gene (5 bases). The CDR3 is 16 residues long. Trimming took off 1 base at V and 5 bases at J, with 14 bases between the two ends. Germline V gene sequence: CDR1 MGHDK, CDR2 SYGVNS. The CDR3 loop is CASSESSNRGTGELFF. The CDR3 DNA reads as TGTGCCAGCAGTGAATCGAGCAACCGAGGGACCGGGGAGCTGTTTTTT.

This chain uses TRBV21-1 with TRBJ1-2. TRBV21-1 is given as a pseudogene. This CDR3 region has 20 residues. CDR3 coding DNA: TGTGCCAGCAGCAAAGCGATGACCACGGCTGGCCCCCTAGCTAACTATGGCTACACCTTC. This encodes CASSKAMTTAGPLANYGYTF.

This clone was observed once. The V and J genes are TRBV24-1 and TRBJ2-5, with 10 bases matching TRBD1. The germline V gene has CDR1 KGHDR and CDR2 SFDVKD. Losses at the gene ends were 4 bases for V and 5 bases for J; bases not matched to a gene: 9. The CDR3 loop spans 16 amino acids. CDR3 sequence (DNA): TGTGCCACCAGTGACCCCGGGACAGGGGTTCTGGAGACCCAGTACTTC. It codes for CATSDPGTGVLETQYF.

The CDR3 coding sequence is TGTGCCAGCAGCTATCCGAAGGGGGGGACTGAAGCTTTCTTT. Protein product: CASSYPKGGTEAFF. This chain uses TRBV7-9 with TRBJ1-1; D possibly corresponds to TRBD1 (6 bases). Germline CDR1 SEHNR, CDR2 FQNEAQ (reference sequence). The CDR3 is 14 residues long. V was shortened by 4 bases and J by 5 bases, with 14 bases between the two germline ends.

The CDR3 DNA reads TGTGCCAGCAGCCCGTATGAGGTCCGACTGGAAGGCTACACCTTC. It encodes CASSPYEVRLEGYTF. V gene TRBV5-6 combines with J gene TRBJ1-2; D remains ambiguous. The CDR3 totals 15 residues. CDR1 and CDR2 from the germline V gene are SGHDT and YYEEEE. Trimming took off 4 bases at V and 8 bases at J, with 21 bases between the two ends.

The J gene is TRBJ1-2, the V gene TRBV24-1; a possible D gene is TRBD1 (5 bases). Trimming removed 5 bases from V and 6 bases from J, with 18 bases in between. This CDR3 is built from 15 residues. CDR1 and CDR2 from the germline V gene are KGHDR and SFDVKD. CDR3 protein: CATSGQGPGYDGYTF. Here the CDR3 DNA reads TGTGCCACCAGTGGCCAGGGCCCGGGCTATGATGGCTACACCTTC.

The V gene is TRBV10-3, the J gene TRBJ2-3; TRBD2 might be the D (6 bases). The length of the CDR3 is 14 residues. Germline loops: CDR1 ENHRY, CDR2 SYGVKD. The ends were cut back, 6 bases at V and 4 bases at J, with 14 bases in the middle. The CDR3 loop reads CAISETRVPDTQYF. The CDR3 DNA is TGTGCCATCAGCGAGACTAGGGTGCCAGATACGCAGTATTTT.

This clone was picked up one time. CDR3 sequence: CASSLGTGQNSPLHF. CDR3 DNA: TGCGCCAGCAGCTTGGGGACAGGCCAAAATTCACCCCTCCACTTT. This chain connects TRBV5-1 to TRBJ1-6, with TRBD1 matching 7 bases. CDR1 SGHRS and CDR2 YFSETQ come from the germline V gene. The CDR3 spans 15 residues. V was clipped by 0 bases and J by 7 bases; unmatched bases: 4.

This rearrangement joins TRBV5-4 to TRBJ2-2; 9 bases align to TRBD2. This CDR3 spans 18 amino acids. Germline assignment: CDR1 SGHNT and CDR2 YYREEE (reference sequence). With 4 bases clipped from V and 0 bases from J, the junction kept 10 bases outside the gene matches. CDR3 residues: CASSTRTSGPANTGELFF. Written as DNA, the CDR3 is TGTGCCAGCAGCACCCGTACTAGCGGGCCCGCGAACACCGGGGAGCTGTTTTTT. Full variable domain (rest looked up from reference TRBV5-4 and TRBJ2-2): ETGVTQSPTHLIKTRGQQVTLRCSSQSGHNTVSWYQQALGQGPQFIFQYYREEENGRGNFPPRFSGLQFPNYSSELNVNALELDDSALYLCASSTRTSGPANTGELFFGEGSRLTVL.